Listed below are T cell receptor beta chains from one sample, sequenced in a study of T cells in tuberculosis. The assay was immunoSEQ multiplex PCR, and TCRdb's table has in-frame clones only and misses some. The table lists 44,000 or so clones, about 96% of them singletons. The sample comprised PBMCs. The receptor source for this set is a donor aged 10 to 29 with latent tuberculosis or without tuberculosis infection. Both conserved end residues are part of each CDR3. The order of the fields is CDR3 protein, CDR3 DNA, clone size, V gene, D gene, J gene. D genes are given only for firm matches. Size is stated for part of the rows, as once, few or many counts, or as a class when the clone is expanded.

CDR3aa: CASSPGGFSGHEQYF; CDR3nt: TGTGCCAGCTCACCAGGTGGGTTCTCGGGTCACGAGCAGTACTTC; abundance: .; v_gene: TRBV18; d_gene: .; j_gene: TRBJ2-7
CDR3aa: CASREREYTDTQYF; CDR3nt: TGTGCCAGCAGGGAGCGGGAGTACACAGATACGCAGTATTTT; abundance: .; v_gene: TRBV2; d_gene: TRBD2; j_gene: TRBJ2-3
CDR3aa: CASSATPVPTDTQYF; CDR3nt: TGTGCCAGCAGCGCCACCCCAGTCCCCACAGATACGCAGTATTTT; abundance: .; v_gene: TRBV9; d_gene: .; j_gene: TRBJ2-3
CDR3aa: CASTRTASNQPQHF; CDR3nt: TGTGCCAGTACCCGGACAGCTAGCAATCAGCCCCAGCATTTT; abundance: .; v_gene: TRBV19; d_gene: .; j_gene: TRBJ1-5
CDR3aa: CASSVSWTGDNQPQHF; CDR3nt: TGTGCCAGCAGTGTTTCATGGACAGGGGACAATCAGCCCCAGCATTTT; abundance: .; v_gene: TRBV6-1; d_gene: TRBD1; j_gene: TRBJ1-5
CDR3aa: CASRVSGQGSFGENIQYF; CDR3nt: TGCGCCAGCAGGGTCTCAGGACAGGGTAGTTTCGGCGAAAACATTCAGTACTTC; abundance: once; v_gene: TRBV5-1; d_gene: TRBD1; j_gene: TRBJ2-4
CDR3aa: CASTPRLASNNEQFF; CDR3nt: TGTGCCAGCACCCCCCGACTAGCGAGTAACAATGAGCAGTTCTTC; abundance: .; v_gene: TRBV9; d_gene: TRBD2; j_gene: TRBJ2-1
CDR3aa: CASSLTGQANTEAFF; CDR3nt: TGCGCCAGCAGCCTAACCGGACAGGCGAACACTGAAGCTTTCTTT; abundance: .; v_gene: TRBV5-1; d_gene: TRBD1; j_gene: TRBJ1-1
CDR3aa: CASSYGTVGGTYEQYF; CDR3nt: TGTGCCAGCAGTTACGGGACAGTAGGGGGGACCTACGAGCAGTACTTC; abundance: .; v_gene: TRBV6-5; d_gene: .; j_gene: TRBJ2-7
CDR3aa: CASSPPGSGSRYEQYF; CDR3nt: TGTGCCAGCTCACCCCCGGGTAGCGGGAGTCGGTACGAGCAGTACTTC; abundance: .; v_gene: TRBV18; d_gene: TRBD2; j_gene: TRBJ2-7
CDR3aa: CASSPDYRGSSYNSPLHF; CDR3nt: TGCGCCAGCAGCCCGGATTACAGGGGGAGCTCCTATAATTCACCCCTCCACTTT; abundance: .; v_gene: TRBV5-1; d_gene: TRBD1; j_gene: TRBJ1-6
CDR3aa: CASSGNMGRVGNTQYF; CDR3nt: TGTGCCAGCAGCGGGAATATGGGGAGGGTGGGGAATACGCAGTATTTT; abundance: once; v_gene: TRBV7-2; d_gene: TRBD2; j_gene: TRBJ2-3
CDR3aa: CASSYSSGGVEAFF; CDR3nt: TGTGCCAGCAGTTACTCGTCGGGGGGGGTTGAAGCTTTCTTT; abundance: .; v_gene: TRBV6-6; d_gene: .; j_gene: TRBJ1-1
CDR3aa: CASSISVQETQYF; CDR3nt: TGTGCCAGTAGTATATCGGTCCAAGAGACCCAGTACTTC; abundance: .; v_gene: TRBV19; d_gene: .; j_gene: TRBJ2-5
CDR3aa: CASIEEGTGELFF; CDR3nt: TGTGCCAGCATCGAGGAAGGAACCGGGGAGCTGTTTTTT; abundance: .; v_gene: TRBV2; d_gene: .; j_gene: TRBJ2-2
CDR3aa: CASSQSRGPPNSPLHF; CDR3nt: TGTGCCAGCTCTCAATCCAGGGGCCCCCCAAATTCACCCCTCCACTTT; abundance: .; v_gene: TRBV18; d_gene: .; j_gene: TRBJ1-6
CDR3aa: CASSSVEVANTQYF; CDR3nt: TGTGCCAGCAGCTCCGTAGAGGTGGCAAATACGCAGTATTTT; abundance: .; v_gene: TRBV7-6; d_gene: .; j_gene: TRBJ2-3
CDR3aa: CSVTGTGDVTDTQYF; CDR3nt: TGCAGCGTTACCGGGACAGGAGATGTCACAGATACGCAGTATTTT; abundance: .; v_gene: TRBV29-1; d_gene: TRBD1; j_gene: TRBJ2-3
CDR3aa: CASSIKRRGEKLFF; CDR3nt: TGTGCCAGTAGTATCAAAAGGAGGGGTGAAAAACTGTTTTTT; abundance: .; v_gene: TRBV19; d_gene: .; j_gene: TRBJ1-4
CDR3aa: CASSPGLATIHEQYF; CDR3nt: TGTGCCAGCAGCCCTGGACTAGCCACGATCCACGAGCAGTACTTC; abundance: once; v_gene: TRBV6-6; d_gene: TRBD2; j_gene: TRBJ2-7
CDR3aa: CASSAFLDTQYF; CDR3nt: TGTGCCAGCAGTGCCTTCCTTGATACGCAGTATTTT; abundance: .; v_gene: TRBV6-1; d_gene: .; j_gene: TRBJ2-3
CDR3aa: CASSTDSSYEQYF; CDR3nt: TGCGCCAGCAGCACCGATAGCTCCTACGAGCAGTACTTC; abundance: .; v_gene: TRBV5-1; d_gene: .; j_gene: TRBJ2-7
CDR3aa: CASSLEETGDNQPQHF; CDR3nt: TGTGCCAGCAGCTTAGAGGAGACAGGGGACAATCAGCCCCAGCATTTT; abundance: .; v_gene: TRBV7-8; d_gene: TRBD1; j_gene: TRBJ1-5
CDR3aa: CASSTRLVQSGEQYF; CDR3nt: TGTGCCAGCAGCACCAGACTAGTACAGAGTGGCGAGCAGTACTTC; abundance: .; v_gene: TRBV7-2; d_gene: .; j_gene: TRBJ2-7
CDR3aa: CATSRRAMRSSYNEQFF; CDR3nt: TGTGCCACCAGCAGGAGGGCTATGCGCAGCTCCTACAATGAGCAGTTCTTC; abundance: .; v_gene: TRBV15; d_gene: .; j_gene: TRBJ2-1
CDR3aa: CASSVGPTSGIKSYEQYF; CDR3nt: TGTGCCAGCAGCGTAGGGCCCACTAGCGGGATCAAGTCCTACGAGCAGTACTTC; abundance: once; v_gene: TRBV9; d_gene: TRBD2; j_gene: TRBJ2-7
CDR3aa: CATENTDTQYF; CDR3nt: TGTGCCACCGAGAACACAGATACGCAGTATTTT; abundance: .; v_gene: TRBV10-3; d_gene: .; j_gene: TRBJ2-3
CDR3aa: CAIWSQFAAGELFF; CDR3nt: TGTGCCATCTGGTCCCAGTTTGCAGCCGGGGAGCTGTTTTTT; abundance: .; v_gene: TRBV10-3; d_gene: .; j_gene: TRBJ2-2
CDR3aa: CASSQGVAGGPFGDTQYF; CDR3nt: TGCGCCAGCAGCCAAGGGGTAGCGGGAGGGCCTTTTGGAGATACGCAGTATTTT; abundance: .; v_gene: TRBV4-1; d_gene: TRBD2; j_gene: TRBJ2-3
CDR3aa: CASSTSGGRAFF; CDR3nt: TGTGCCAGCAGCACATCAGGGGGTAGAGCTTTCTTT; abundance: .; v_gene: TRBV7-3; d_gene: TRBD1; j_gene: TRBJ1-1
CDR3aa: CASSLIRTPDNQPQHF; CDR3nt: TGCGCCAGCAGCCTCATTAGGACTCCTGATAATCAGCCCCAGCATTTT; abundance: few; v_gene: TRBV4-1; d_gene: .; j_gene: TRBJ1-5
CDR3aa: CASSLVGGQETQYF; CDR3nt: TGTGCCAGCAGCTTGGTCGGGGGGCAAGAGACCCAGTACTTC; abundance: once; v_gene: TRBV5-5; d_gene: TRBD2; j_gene: TRBJ2-5
CDR3aa: CATFGAGEGGKETQYF; CDR3nt: TGTGCCACCTTCGGAGCGGGAGAGGGGGGTAAAGAGACCCAGTACTTC; abundance: .; v_gene: TRBV6-6; d_gene: TRBD2; j_gene: TRBJ2-5
CDR3aa: CALAPRGTEAFF; CDR3nt: TGTGCCTTGGCCCCGAGGGGGACTGAAGCTTTCTTT; abundance: few; v_gene: TRBV30; d_gene: .; j_gene: TRBJ1-1
CDR3aa: CASSFETGSNQPQHF; CDR3nt: TGTGCCAGCAGTTTTGAAACGGGGAGCAATCAGCCCCAGCATTTT; abundance: .; v_gene: TRBV28; d_gene: .; j_gene: TRBJ1-5
CDR3aa: CSVEWGPVGTEAFF; CDR3nt: TGCAGCGTTGAATGGGGGCCGGTTGGGACTGAAGCTTTCTTT; abundance: .; v_gene: TRBV29-1; d_gene: .; j_gene: TRBJ1-1
CDR3aa: CASASSGVVTGELFF; CDR3nt: TGCGCCAGCGCTTCTTCGGGAGTCGTCACCGGGGAGCTGTTTTTT; abundance: .; v_gene: TRBV5-1; d_gene: .; j_gene: TRBJ2-2
CDR3aa: CASSLVGGTSSYEQYF; CDR3nt: TGTGCCAGCAGTTTGGTAGGAGGGACGAGCTCCTACGAGCAGTACTTC; abundance: .; v_gene: TRBV28; d_gene: .; j_gene: TRBJ2-7
CDR3aa: CASTPWGGTEAFF; CDR3nt: TGTGCCAGCACCCCATGGGGGGGGACTGAAGCTTTCTTT; abundance: .; v_gene: TRBV7-9; d_gene: .; j_gene: TRBJ1-1
CDR3aa: CASGGVQGVCQSEKLFF; CDR3nt: TGTGCCAGCGGAGGGGTCCAGGGGGTATGTCAGAGTGAAAAACTGTTTTTT; abundance: .; v_gene: TRBV6-4; d_gene: TRBD1; j_gene: TRBJ1-4
CDR3aa: CASSLWGTWDYGYTF; CDR3nt: TGTGCCAGCAGCTTGTGGGGCACTTGGGACTATGGCTACACCTTC; abundance: .; v_gene: TRBV13; d_gene: .; j_gene: TRBJ1-2
CDR3aa: CSVIFTGGSEAFF; CDR3nt: TGCAGCGTTATTTTCACAGGGGGCAGTGAAGCTTTCTTT; abundance: .; v_gene: TRBV29-1; d_gene: TRBD1; j_gene: TRBJ1-1
CDR3aa: CASSQDDSSSGANVLTF; CDR3nt: TGTGCCAGCAGCCAAGATGACAGCTCCTCTGGGGCCAACGTCCTGACTTTC; abundance: .; v_gene: TRBV4-2; d_gene: .; j_gene: TRBJ2-6
CDR3aa: CASSHSGRGGRYEQFF; CDR3nt: TGTGCCAGCAGCCACTCGGGGCGGGGGGGCAGATATGAGCAGTTCTTC; abundance: .; v_gene: TRBV11-2; d_gene: TRBD2; j_gene: TRBJ2-1
CDR3aa: CASSSGQGATMGNQPQHF; CDR3nt: TGTGCCAGCAGCTCGGGACAGGGGGCGACGATGGGCAATCAGCCCCAGCATTTT; abundance: .; v_gene: TRBV11-2; d_gene: TRBD1; j_gene: TRBJ1-5
CDR3aa: CASSMRTGGYNEQFF; CDR3nt: TGTGCCAGCAGCATGAGGACGGGAGGGTACAATGAGCAGTTCTTC; abundance: .; v_gene: TRBV21-1; d_gene: .; j_gene: TRBJ2-1
CDR3aa: CASSHPARLGVAFF; CDR3nt: TGCGCCAGCAGCCACCCAGCTAGATTAGGGGTAGCTTTCTTT; abundance: .; v_gene: TRBV4-1; d_gene: .; j_gene: TRBJ1-1
CDR3aa: CASSTVGNQPQHF; CDR3nt: TGTGCCAGTAGTACAGTCGGCAATCAGCCCCAGCATTTT; abundance: .; v_gene: TRBV19; d_gene: .; j_gene: TRBJ1-5
CDR3aa: CASSGGPDTQYF; CDR3nt: TGTGCCAGCAGCGGGGGGCCGGATACGCAGTATTTT; abundance: .; v_gene: TRBV9; d_gene: .; j_gene: TRBJ2-3
CDR3aa: CASSYPAGRTEAFF; CDR3nt: TGTGCCAGCAGCTACCCGGCCGGGAGGACTGAAGCTTTCTTT; abundance: few; v_gene: TRBV7-8; d_gene: .; j_gene: TRBJ1-1
CDR3aa: CASSTGLAYGEQFF; CDR3nt: TGTGCCAGTAGTACGGGACTAGCTTACGGTGAGCAGTTCTTC; abundance: .; v_gene: TRBV19; d_gene: TRBD2; j_gene: TRBJ2-1
CDR3aa: CASSLGHRYEQYF; CDR3nt: TGTGCCAGCAGCTTAGGGCACCGCTACGAGCAGTACTTC; abundance: .; v_gene: TRBV11-2; d_gene: .; j_gene: TRBJ2-7